This entry lists 5 T cell receptor beta chains sequenced from one sample in a study of T cell repertoires in cytomegalovirus infection. For these receptors, no antigen is known. TCRdb re-called the reads through MiXCR, storing one row per CDR3 protein. The sample yields roughly 500,000 distinct CDR3 sequences, about 39% seen once. The sequenced sample was cultured PBMCs, obtained from culture after CMV antigen stimulation. The source is a human donor in good health (CMV status not recorded). Some clones in this sample may be carry-over from other donors' samples.

This clonotype has only a few counts. The chain couples TRBV7-9 to TRBJ2-3; D possibly corresponds to TRBD2 (5 bases). With 3 bases removed from V and 7 bases from J, the gap between germline ends came to 11 bases. CDR3 length: 13 residues. The germline gives CDR1 SEHNR, CDR2 FQNEAQ (reference sequence). In DNA, the CDR3 is TGTGCCAGCAGCTTTTCTAGCAGCTATACGCAGTATTTT. This codes for CASSFSSSYTQYF.

The rearrangement uses TRBV7-2 and TRBJ2-7; 7 positions match TRBD2. The CDR3 has 13 residues. V shed 5 bases and J 4 bases; nucleotides not matched to a gene: 5. Germline V CDR1 and CDR2: SGHTA, FQGNSA. As DNA, the CDR3 is TGTGCCAGCAGCAAGTGGGAGGGTTACGAGCAGTACTTC. It is translated as CASSKWEGYEQYF. The full variable domain, rest sourced from reference TRBV7-2 and TRBJ2-7, is GAGVSQSPSNKVTEKGKDVELRCDPISGHTALYWYRQSLGQGLEFLIYFQGNSAPDKSGLPSDRFSAERTGGSVSTLTIQRTQQEDSAVYLCASSKWEGYEQYFGPGTRLTVT.

V gene TRBV7-9 combines with J gene TRBJ2-7, with D possibly TRBD2 on 5 matching bases. Germline V gene lookup returns CDR1 SEHNR and CDR2 FQNEAQ (reference sequence). V lost 4 bases and J 0 bases, leaving 16 bases between the germline ends. The CDR3 runs to 16 residues. DNA of the CDR3: TGTGCCAGCAGCTCGGGGTCAGGACGCGACTCCTACGAGCAGTACTTC. Amino acid sequence: CASSSGSGRDSYEQYF.

This clonotype was counted between two and nine times. The genes are TRBV12-3 or TRBV12-4 and TRBJ1-1; 8 bases are shared with TRBD1. This CDR3 contains 14 residues. Unmatched junction bases numbered 8, after V lost 3 bases and J lost 8 bases. CDR3 bases: TGTGCCAGCAGTTTCCACGGACAGGGAAGAGAAGCTTTCTTT. Translation: CASSFHGQGREAFF.

The sample holds a few counts of this clonotype. The chain uses TRBV7-6 and TRBJ1-1; unclear D gene. The CDR3 has 13 residues. The germline V gene encodes CDR1 SGHVS and CDR2 FNYEAQ. Trimming took off 2 bases at V and 5 bases at J, with 9 bases between the two ends. The CDR3 bases are TGTGCCAGCAGCTTATCCGGGAAGACTGAAGCTTTCTTT. Translating gives CASSLSGKTEAFF.